The subject of this entry is one T cell receptor (beta chain). Its antigen is still unknown. The data stem from a study of T cells expressing NK-cell markers. Study in general: Sorted CD3+CD56-NKG2C+, CD3+CD56+NKG2C+ and CD3+CD56+NKG2C- T cells supplied the TCR beta repertoires.

Study results and limitations: The study found dominant NKG2C+ clonotypes at roughly 1.0-8% of CD8+ T cells in roughly six donors.

TCR beta cDNA was made by 5'RACE template switching with UMIs. Reanalyzing the 5' RACE reads, TCRdb keeps one entry per CDR3 protein, without DNA. The specimen's table records about half a million distinct CDR3 sequences. There are 15 residues in the CDR3. Germline CDR1 reads LNHDA; CDR2 reads SQIVND (reference sequence). This sequence originates from a woman aged 45-60 years in good health. V and J are TRBV19 and TRBJ1-1. The specimen was blood T cells: a sorted CD56 or NKG2C T cell subset, CD4+ or CD8+ T cells, or bulk PBMC T cells (not recorded which). The CDR3 reads CASSPVGGPNTEAFF.